This TCR beta chain was profiled in a study of blood T cell repertoires in COVID-19. The assay was immunoSEQ multiplex PCR, and TCRdb's table has in-frame clones only and misses some. The table records about 330,000 clones, under 95% of them present only once. V lost 1 base and J lost 8; bases outside the gene matches: 10. There are 15 residues in the CDR3. In germline, CDR1 is SGHTA, CDR2 FQGNSA. Symptom resolution, clearance, or two negative PCRs marked donors in Cohort 3 as recovered. The clonotype comes from a woman aged 30 to 39 who had recovered from COVID-19. Sequenced: PBMCs or T cells enriched from blood (not recorded which). The rearrangement joins TRBV7-2 to TRBJ1-2, with TRBD1 identical over 7 bases. Here the CDR3 DNA reads TGTGCCAGCAGCTTAGTGACAGGGAGTACGGGGGGCTACACCTTC. Translation gives CASSLVTGSTGGYTF.